This T cell receptor (beta chain) was retrieved from a study of human T cells and chemical hapten exposure. Study conclusions and caveats: Patch test score was positively correlated with the counts of PT1 expanded TCRs.

MiXCR was run by TCRdb on the RACE reads, yielding one entry per CDR3 protein. The sample yields approximately 80,000 distinct CDR3 sequences, 8.5% to 12% seen once. Time point denoted: patch test 2, 6 weeks after DPC sensitization. Specified treatment: therapeutic diphenylcyclopropenone sensitization with weekly scalp DPC. Every patch test was put on after a blood sample was taken. Participating donors were patients with alopecia, aged 18 to 70 years, considered appropriate candidates for DPC. CDR1 is SEHNR, CDR2 FQNEAQ, per germline (reference sequence). With V trimmed by 8 bases and J by 3 bases, 14 bases remained unmatched. CDR3 size: 16 residues. Notes on this clonotype: Its cognate antigen is unknown.

This TCR came from a woman between 50 and 59 years old with alopecia areata. Some clones in this sample may be carry-over from other donors' samples. Sequenced here: whole blood, sampled in connection with sensitization to the hapten diphenylcyclopropenone (DPC). The chain is built from TRBV7-9 and TRBJ2-7, with 9 nucleotides matching TRBD2. DNA for the CDR3: TGTGCCAGCGGACTAAATAGCGGGAGAGGGGACTACGAGCAGTACTTC. Protein: CASGLNSGRGDYEQYF.